The rows below give T cell receptor beta chains drawn from one sample of a study of blood T cell repertoires in COVID-19. Data came from immunoSEQ multiplex PCR; TCRdb stores just in-frame clones and leaves some out. This sample has around 230,000 clones, with 70% to 85% found just once. The source material was peripheral blood. These receptors all come from a woman older than 75 with acute or convalescent COVID-19. The CDR3 runs from the conserved cysteine through the conserved F or W. A D gene is named only where the DNA matches it firmly. Clone size is given for some rows only: seen once, a few or many times, or a class if the clone is expanded.

14 TRBJ1-1 TRBD1 TRBV20-1 NA CSASPRTGTGEAFF TGCAGTGCTAGTCCTCGGACAGGAACTGGTGAAGCTTTCTTT
12 TRBJ1-1 NA TRBV30 NA CAWGQQGTEAFF TGTGCCTGGGGACAGCAGGGGACTGAAGCTTTCTTT
17 TRBJ2-1 TRBD2 TRBV11-2 NA CASSLRRASGGAWEQFF TGTGCCAGCAGCTTAAGGCGAGCTAGCGGGGGGGCCTGGGAGCAGTTCTTC
13 TRBJ2-5 NA TRBV6-6 NA CAVRGHLQETQYF TGTGCCGTACGGGGACACCTCCAAGAGACCCAGTACTTC
13 TRBJ1-1 NA TRBV5-1 NA CASSQRGNTEAFF TGCGCCAGCAGCCAAAGGGGGAACACTGAAGCTTTCTTT
13 TRBJ1-5 TRBD1 TRBV28 NA CASRQGGNQPQHF TGTGCCAGCAGACAGGGGGGAAATCAGCCCCAGCATTTT
15 TRBJ1-1 NA TRBV2 few CASSEAITANTEAFF TGTGCCAGCAGTGAAGCGATTACAGCGAACACTGAAGCTTTCTTT
15 TRBJ2-3 TRBD1 TRBV24-1 NA CATSGRGQHTDTQYF TGTGCCACCAGTGGTAGGGGACAGCACACAGATACGCAGTATTTT
14 TRBJ2-5 NA TRBV5-1 NA CASSPEGGRETQYF TGCGCCAGCAGCCCTGAGGGAGGTAGGGAGACCCAGTACTTC
12 TRBJ1-4 NA TRBV12-3/TRBV12-4 NA CASSLGTGKLFF TGTGCCAGCAGTTTAGGCACGGGAAAACTGTTTTTT
13 TRBJ1-1 NA TRBV7-9 NA CASSLQENTEAFF TGTGCCAGCAGCCTACAGGAAAACACTGAAGCTTTCTTT
12 TRBJ1-2 NA TRBV18 NA CASSPTGIGYTF TGTGCCAGCTCACCAACAGGGATTGGCTACACCTTC
15 TRBJ1-1 NA TRBV9 NA CASSLGTLMNTEAFF TGTGCCAGCAGCCTCGGGACATTAATGAACACTGAAGCTTTCTTT
15 TRBJ2-1 TRBD2 TRBV18 NA CASSPQTSGGSEQFF TGTGCCAGCTCACCACAGACTAGCGGGGGGAGTGAGCAGTTCTTC
14 TRBJ2-1 TRBD2 TRBV2 NA CATGGPGSYNEQFF TGTGCCACGGGGGGGCCAGGCTCCTACAATGAGCAGTTCTTC
12 TRBJ1-2 NA TRBV19 once CGSGGINYGYTF TGTGGAAGCGGGGGGATTAACTATGGCTACACCTTC
11 TRBJ2-7 NA TRBV11-2 once CASSPPGEQYF TGTGCCAGCAGCCCCCCCGGCGAGCAGTACTTC
16 TRBJ1-5 NA TRBV16 once CASSQSRGYSNQPQHF TGTGCCAGCAGCCAATCTCGGGGTTATAGCAATCAGCCCCAGCATTTT
16 TRBJ2-1 TRBD2 TRBV5-1 NA CASSLAGSGGYNEQFF TGCGCCAGCAGCTTGGCAGGTAGCGGGGGGTACAATGAGCAGTTCTTC
14 TRBJ2-3 TRBD1 TRBV7-7 NA CASSATGAQDTQYF TGTGCTAGCAGCGCGACAGGGGCCCAAGATACGCAGTATTTT
14 TRBJ1-6 TRBD1 TRBV28 NA CASSLRTGFSPLHF TGTGCCAGCAGTTTGCGGACAGGGTTTTCACCCCTCCACTTT
15 TRBJ2-1 NA TRBV29-1 once CSVPRGSQNLNEQFF TGCAGCGTCCCCAGGGGCTCACAGAATCTCAATGAGCAGTTCTTC
13 TRBJ2-7 NA TRBV7-2 NA CASSTGHLYEQYF TGTGCCAGCAGTACGGGACACCTCTACGAGCAGTACTTC
13 TRBJ1-3 NA TRBV5-1 NA CASSSGSGNTIYF TGCGCCAGCAGTAGCGGCTCTGGAAACACCATATATTTT
15 TRBJ2-4 NA TRBV11-2 NA CASSYETGSGNIQYF TGTGCCAGCAGCTACGAGACTGGGAGCGGAAACATTCAGTACTTC
13 TRBJ1-2 NA TRBV12-3/TRBV12-4 NA CASSLGRNYGYTF TGTGCCAGCAGTTTGGGGCGTAACTATGGCTACACCTTC
16 TRBJ1-4 TRBD1 TRBV6-6 NA CASSLRQGPTNEKLFF TGTGCCAGCAGTCTTCGACAGGGCCCAACTAATGAAAAACTGTTTTTT
15 TRBJ2-7 NA TRBV27 few CASSEGRGSPYEQYF TGTGCCAGCAGTGAAGGCAGGGGTTCCCCCTACGAGCAGTACTTC
14 TRBJ2-3 TRBD1 TRBV19 NA CASSLTGYTDTQYF TGTGCCAGTAGCCTGACAGGGTATACAGATACGCAGTATTTT
14 TRBJ2-7 TRBD1 TRBV6-2/TRBV6-3 NA CASGQTGPTHEQYF TGTGCCAGCGGCCAGACAGGGCCCACCCACGAGCAGTACTTC
15 TRBJ1-1 TRBD1 TRBV11-2 NA CASSSQGVGGTEAFF TGTGCCAGCAGCTCACAGGGGGTGGGAGGCACTGAAGCTTTCTTT
16 TRBJ1-5 NA TRBV19 few CASSIAPRGGNQPQHF TGTGCCAGTAGTATTGCCCCCAGGGGTGGAAATCAGCCCCAGCATTTT
13 TRBJ2-4 NA TRBV19 NA CAASPPQVNIQYF TGTGCGGCTAGTCCGCCCCAAGTAAACATTCAGTACTTC
17 TRBJ2-2 TRBD2 TRBV28 NA CASSSQRLAGNTGELFF TGTGCCAGCAGTTCCCAGAGACTAGCGGGAAACACCGGGGAGCTGTTTTTT
14 TRBJ1-4 NA TRBV2 NA CASNEGSNNEKLFF TGTGCCAGCAATGAGGGGAGTAACAATGAAAAACTGTTTTTT
15 TRBJ2-3 TRBD2 TRBV15 NA CATSIGGGNTDTQYF TGTGCCACCAGCATTGGCGGGGGGAACACAGATACGCAGTATTTT
14 TRBJ1-1 TRBD1 TRBV5-1 NA CASSLKGQPSEAFF TGCGCCAGCAGCTTGAAGGGACAGCCCAGTGAAGCTTTCTTT
14 TRBJ2-2 TRBD1 TRBV2 once CASTGTVGGGELFF TGTGCCAGCACCGGGACAGTCGGTGGCGGGGAGCTGTTTTTT
15 TRBJ1-5 TRBD1 TRBV27 NA CASSLGQGSGQPQHF TGTGCCAGCAGTCTGGGACAGGGAAGCGGTCAGCCCCAGCATTTT
14 TRBJ1-6 NA TRBV28 many CASSPGRVNSPLHF TGTGCCAGCAGCCCGGGCAGGGTTAATTCACCCCTCCACTTT
14 TRBJ1-4 TRBD1 TRBV5-1 NA CASSGTGVNEKLFF TGCGCCAGCAGCGGAACAGGGGTGAACGAAAAACTGTTTTTT
16 TRBJ2-2 TRBD2 TRBV15 NA CATSRQRGGLFGELFF TGTGCCACCAGCAGACAGCGCGGGGGGCTGTTTGGGGAGCTGTTTTTT
13 TRBJ1-6 NA TRBV7-9 NA CAARGNPNSPLHF TGTGCCGCTCGGGGGAATCCCAATTCACCCCTCCACTTT
15 TRBJ2-1 TRBD2 TRBV7-3 NA CASSLRAGGFNEQFF TGTGCCAGCAGCTTACGCGCGGGGGGGTTCAATGAGCAGTTCTTC
14 TRBJ1-1 TRBD1 TRBV6-5 NA CASRLDRFNTEAFF TGTGCCAGCAGGCTGGACAGGTTCAACACTGAAGCTTTCTTT
14 TRBJ1-2 TRBD1 TRBV28 few CASRATGGGYGYTF TGTGCCAGCAGAGCCACAGGGGGCGGTTACGGCTACACCTTC
15 TRBJ1-6 NA TRBV30 NA CAWTSGPITGSPLHF TGTGCCTGGACCTCAGGGCCGATTACTGGATCACCCCTCCACTTT
15 TRBJ2-1 NA TRBV5-5 NA CASSLSRSAYNEQFF TGTGCCAGCAGCTTGAGCCGCAGCGCCTACAATGAGCAGTTCTTC
14 TRBJ1-1 TRBD1 TRBV18 NA CASSPNRGNTEAFF TGTGCCAGCTCACCAAACAGGGGTAACACTGAAGCTTTCTTT
14 TRBJ2-7 TRBD1 TRBV5-1 NA CASTLYTGAYEQYF TGCGCCAGCACCCTATACACAGGGGCCTACGAGCAGTACTTC